These T cell receptor beta chains were read from a single sample in a study of T cell clonotyping in hematopoietic cell transplantation. Generated by immunoSEQ multiplex PCR, the TCRdb table keeps only in-frame clones and is missing some. This repertoire shows about 41,000 clones, about 85% found once; its top ten account for approximately 2.9%. The sample was peripheral blood mononuclear cells, taken before stem cell transplant. The origin of the receptors is a man between 60 and 75 years old with acute myeloid leukemia. Some clones in this sample may be carry-over from other donors' samples. Both conserved end residues are part of each CDR3. D genes are given only for firm matches. Rows give clone size only sometimes, using once, few, many, or a class for an expanded clone.

DNA | CDR3 | J | V | size | D
TGTGCCAGTGAGACCTCCGGGGGTGGTGGCTACACCTTC | CASETSGGGGYTF | TRBJ1-2 | TRBV6-6 | NA | NA
TGTGCCAGCACCCGGGACAGGGGGGACTTC | CASTRDRGDF | TRBJ1-2 | TRBV6-1 | NA | TRBD1
TGCGCCAGCAGCCCAAGACTAGCGGGCGATAGAGGTACGCAGTATTTT | CASSPRLAGDRGTQYF | TRBJ2-3 | TRBV4-3 | NA | TRBD2
TGTGCCAGCAGCTTAGATAGGGGCACTGAAGCTTTCTTT | CASSLDRGTEAFF | TRBJ1-1 | TRBV7-2 | NA | NA
TGTGCCATCAGTGATGAGGGTAGTCAGCCCCAGCATTTT | CAISDEGSQPQHF | TRBJ1-5 | TRBV10-3 | NA | NA
TGTGCCAGCGGACCACGTCGGTTCGGGGCCAACGTCCTGACTTTC | CASGPRRFGANVLTF | TRBJ2-6 | TRBV6-5 | NA | NA
TGCGCCAGCAGCTTGGATGGGGGGAATCAGCCCCAGCATTTT | CASSLDGGNQPQHF | TRBJ1-5 | TRBV5-1 | NA | NA
TGTGCCAGCTCCTCCCTGGGACCGAACACTGAAGCTTTCTTT | CASSSLGPNTEAFF | TRBJ1-1 | TRBV7-3 | NA | NA
TGTGCCAGCAGAAATAGGGAGAACACTGAAGCTTTCTTT | CASRNRENTEAFF | TRBJ1-1 | TRBV6-5 | NA | NA
TGTGCCAGCACCCAATCCGGGACAGGGCCCTACGAGCAGTACTTC | CASTQSGTGPYEQYF | TRBJ2-7 | TRBV6-6 | NA | TRBD1
TGTGCCAGCAGTACCGGGGCAGGCTTGGTGAACACTGAAGCTTTCTTT | CASSTGAGLVNTEAFF | TRBJ1-1 | TRBV7-2 | NA | NA
TGTGCCATCAGTGCCCGGGACACCTACGAGCAGTACTTC | CAISARDTYEQYF | TRBJ2-7 | TRBV10-3 | once | NA
TGTGCCAGCAGCGTAGGAGGGGGGCATTCACCCCTCCACTTT | CASSVGGGHSPLHF | TRBJ1-6 | TRBV9 | NA | NA
TGCGCCAGCAGCCAGGCTTGGACAGGGGCGTCGGCAACTAATGAAAAACTGTTTTTT | CASSQAWTGASATNEKLFF | TRBJ1-4 | TRBV4-3 | NA | TRBD1
TGTGCCAGCAGCTTACCCCGGGACAGACTAAATGAGCAGTTCTTC | CASSLPRDRLNEQFF | TRBJ2-1 | TRBV5-4 | NA | TRBD1
TGCGCCAGCAGCTTGAGTTCCCGGGGGGGCCTTGAGCAGTACTTC | CASSLSSRGGLEQYF | TRBJ2-7 | TRBV5-1 | NA | TRBD2
TGTGCCGGAGGAGGACAGCTGAACACTGAAGCTTTCTTT | CAGGGQLNTEAFF | TRBJ1-1 | TRBV28 | NA | NA